This entry lists 9 T cell receptor beta chains sequenced from one sample in a study of cytomegalovirus exposure and HLA in healthy donors. 13 Jbeta primers and 60 Vbeta primers were used for the PCR. The repertoire was sequenced with immunoSEQ multiplex PCR; TCRdb's copy has only in-frame clones and lacks some. The sample has approximately 50,000 clones; roughly four fifths are singletons. Sequenced material: PBMCs. All receptors come from a man in his thirties or forties in good health and CMV-seronegative.

The chain's CDR3 is CASSWTGLAGAGELFF. The DNA for the CDR3 is TGTGCCAGCAGCTGGACCGGACTAGCGGGGGCCGGGGAGCTGTTTTTT. The rearrangement links TRBV28 to TRBJ2-2; 13 bases line up with TRBD2. This CDR3 region has 16 residues. V gave up 6 bases and J gave up 6 bases; unmatched junction bases: 7. In germline, CDR1 is MDHEN, CDR2 SYDVKM. Together with reference TRBV28 and TRBJ2-2, the CDR3 gives the full variable domain: DVKVTQSSRYLVKRTGEKVFLECVQDMDHENMFWYRQDPGLGLRLIYFSYDVKMKEKGDIPEGYSVSREKKERFSLILESASTNQTSMYLCASSWTGLAGAGELFFGEGSRLTVL.

This chain connects TRBV4-3 to TRBJ2-1, with TRBD2 as a possible D gene (6 bases). This CDR3 is built from 16 residues. Germline values: CDR1 LGHNA, CDR2 YSLEER. V lost 1 base and J 6 bases, leaving 16 bases between the germline ends. The CDR3 spells CASSQGADGGCNEQFF. CDR3 nucleotide sequence: TGCGCCAGCAGCCAAGGTGCGGACGGGGGTTGCAATGAGCAGTTCTTC.

V and J are TRBV7-9 and TRBJ2-5; TRBD2 agrees at 11 bases. Germline loops: CDR1 SEHNR, CDR2 FQNEAQ (reference sequence). The ends lost 5 bases at V and 5 bases at J; junction bases unmatched: 7. This CDR3 has 15 amino acids. CDR3 nucleotides: TGTGCCAGCAGCCCTCAACTAGCGGGGGTGGAGACCCAGTACTTC. Amino acid sequence: CASSPQLAGVETQYF.

The chain combines TRBV5-1 with TRBJ2-1; D is undetermined. Germline loops: CDR1 SGHRS, CDR2 YFSETQ. V was shortened by 1 base and J by 5 bases, with 7 bases between the two germline ends. The CDR3 covers 13 residues. The CDR3 nucleotides are TGCGCCAGCAGCTTGAGTACTAACAATGAGCAGTTCTTC. It codes for CASSLSTNNEQFF. Full variable domain (remainder filled in from reference TRBV5-1 and TRBJ2-1): KAGVTQTPRYLIKTRGQQVTLSCSPISGHRSVSWYQQTPGQGLQFLFEYFSETQRNKGNFPGRFSGRQFSNSRSEMNVSTLELGDSALYLCASSLSTNNEQFFGPGTRLTVL.

This clone has a handful of counts. V and J are TRBV2 and TRBJ2-1, with a possible D match to TRBD1 (6 bases). The CDR3 is 14 residues long. Trimming left V 4 bases short and J 6 bases short, with 13 bases between. Germline-derived CDR1 and CDR2 are SNHLY and FYNNEI. The CDR3 region is CASSGGQGPNEQFF. CDR3 nucleotide sequence: TGTGCCAGCAGTGGGGGACAAGGTCCCAATGAGCAGTTCTTC.

This chain uses TRBV19 with TRBJ1-5; 7 positions agree with TRBD1. Germline V lookup: CDR1 LNHDA, CDR2 SQIVND (reference sequence). V lost 5 bases to trimming and J lost 7 bases; unmatched junction nucleotides: 2. The CDR3 is 12 residues long. The DNA for the CDR3 is TGTGCCAGTAGTGCGACAGGGCAGCCCCAGCATTTT. Its protein product is CASSATGQPQHF. Full variable domain (rest looked up from reference TRBV19 and TRBJ1-5): DGGITQSPKYLFRKEGQNVTLSCEQNLNHDAMYWYRQDPGQGLRLIYYSQIVNDFQKGDIAEGYSVSREKKESFPLTVTSAQKNPTAFYLCASSATGQPQHFGDGTRLSIL.

The chain carries TRBV7-2 and TRBJ2-6; TRBD1 matches 10 bases. The V segment lost 5 bases and the J segment 0 bases; nucleotides outside the gene matches: 4. Germline CDR1 reads SGHTA; CDR2 reads FQGNSA. This CDR3 spans 17 amino acids. This CDR3 is CASSPRTGGSGANVLTF. CDR3 coding DNA: TGTGCCAGCAGCCCTCGGACAGGGGGCTCTGGGGCCAACGTCCTGACTTTC.

The gene calls are TRBV28 and TRBJ1-5, with 9 bases fitting TRBD1. The V gene's germline CDR1 is MDHEN and CDR2 SYDVKM. V trimming: 3 bases; J trimming: 2 bases; junction bases outside the gene matches: 2. The CDR3 is 15 amino acids. The CDR3: CASSLGQGGNQPQHF. In nucleotides, the CDR3 is TGTGCCAGCAGTTTGGGACAGGGCGGCAATCAGCCCCAGCATTTT.

This clone was seen a few times. The rearrangement joins TRBV29-1 to TRBJ2-1; possible D gene TRBD1, 6 bases. In germline, CDR1 is SQVTM, CDR2 ANQGSEA. Trimming took 7 bases from V and 2 from J, leaving 12 bases between them. CDR3 length: 13 amino acids. In nucleotides, the CDR3 is TGCAGCGCACTCAGGGACACCTACAATGAGCAGTTCTTC. Protein: CSALRDTYNEQFF.